This T cell receptor beta chain was sequenced in a study of blood T cell repertoires in COVID-19. Study-level information: Whether acute or convalescent, the COVID-19 samples came from the United States, Italy and Spain. The cDNA or gDNA used as material had been derived from T cells, B-cell-depleted T cells, or PBMCs.

The ends lost 0 bases at V and 12 bases at J; junction bases unmatched: 12. Germline values: CDR1 LGHNA, CDR2 YNFKEQ. CDR3 length: 16 residues. Per the authors' pipeline: Estimation of nucleated cell counts was performed using reference gene primer amplification. Only in-frame clones appear in the TCRdb table, and some are missing; sequencing was by immunoSEQ multiplex PCR. D and trimming were read from the DNA, whereas the V and J calls and clone size are those reported in that table. The sample yields tens of thousands of clones, 76% seen once. The sample taken for sequencing was peripheral blood. The chain is built from TRBV4-2 and TRBJ2-1, with 9 positions matching TRBD2. The origin of this receptor is a woman aged 45-65 years with active or convalescent COVID-19. The CDR3 reads CASSQDPAGGPSGQFF. The CDR3 coding sequence is TGTGCCAGCAGCCAAGATCCGGCGGGAGGGCCCTCGGGGCAGTTCTTC.